This is a list of T cell receptor beta chains from one sample in a study of cytomegalovirus exposure and HLA in healthy donors. Sequenced by immunoSEQ multiplex PCR; TCRdb stores in-frame clones only, minus some. The sample has 100,000 or so clones, roughly four fifths seen once. The source material was PBMCs. These receptors all come from a woman in her thirties or forties in good health and CMV-seropositive. CDR3s leave out the opening cysteine and the closing phenylalanine or tryptophan. Only part of the rows carry a size: once, few, many, or a class if the clone is expanded.

size	V	J	CDR3
NA	TRBV30	TRBJ2-5	AWSASSQETQY
once	TRBV5-5	TRBJ2-7	ASSLGGDYISEQY
NA	TRBV14	TRBJ2-2	ASSQTTGATGELF
NA	TRBV27	TRBJ1-2	ASSSRALLDYGYT
NA	TRBV27	TRBJ2-2	ASSNVGGFDTGELF
NA	TRBV7-9	TRBJ2-1	ASSHRRTSGGNEQF
NA	TRBV19	TRBJ2-4	ASTPGQGVNIQY
NA	TRBV19	TRBJ2-7	ASSIISGAYEQY
NA	TRBV7-2	TRBJ2-2	ASSFIRRGRNTGELF
NA	TRBV4-2	TRBJ2-4	ASSQDQAGGPLAKNIQY
NA	TRBV9	TRBJ2-7	ASSPGMGAGYEQY
NA	TRBV14	TRBJ1-4	ASSQTTGGEEKLF
once	TRBV6-6	TRBJ2-5	ASSQKQGASQETQY
NA	TRBV7-8	TRBJ1-2	ASSSGVYGYT
NA	TRBV18	TRBJ1-3	ASSPRQPSSGNTIY
NA	TRBV5-6	TRBJ1-5	ASSPGQGQPQH
NA	TRBV7-2	TRBJ2-1	ASSYLPASHEQF
NA	TRBV4-3	TRBJ1-6	ASSQDPDHNSPLH
NA	TRBV6-1	TRBJ1-5	ATLDTPGQPQH
NA	TRBV27	TRBJ2-7	ASSDVAGGYEQY
NA	TRBV7-2	TRBJ2-3	ASTFASGSYGGDTQY
NA	TRBV7-9	TRBJ2-4	ASSLDRGGDIQY
NA	TRBV5-6	TRBJ2-7	ASSFGQPYEQY
NA	TRBV11-3	TRBJ1-1	ASSLGPQGNTEAF
NA	TRBV10-3	TRBJ2-7	AIKTAGSYEQY
once	TRBV21-1	TRBJ1-5	ASSRGQSNQPQH
NA	TRBV7-8	TRBJ2-2	ASSRRTSGTGELF
NA	TRBV4-3	TRBJ2-1	ASSQNSGNEQF
NA	TRBV6-6	TRBJ2-7	ASSGGRELDEQY
NA	TRBV5-1	TRBJ2-3	ASSLAGLAGDTQY
NA	TRBV25-1	TRBJ2-2	ASSDRVLRGGELF
NA	TRBV12-2	TRBJ2-7	ASRPVLGGLASYEQY
NA	TRBV4-3	TRBJ2-2	ASSQEGGSAGELF
NA	TRBV9	TRBJ2-1	ASSQGLAGEQF
few	TRBV5-1	TRBJ1-1	ASRSTEPMNTEAF
once	TRBV7-9	TRBJ2-3	ASSLSVSSTDTQY
once	TRBV12-2	TRBJ2-7	ASRLRRLRGGLAGEREQY
NA	TRBV23-1	TRBJ2-7	ARTGRPYQGGQQY
NA	TRBV5-5	TRBJ1-1	ASSLQGLGTEAF
NA	TRBV11-3	TRBJ2-5	ASSSNTGFGETQY
NA	TRBV11-2	TRBJ2-3	ASSLRGGQGWNTDTQY
NA	TRBV18	TRBJ2-3	ASSPPRGINWDTQY
NA	TRBV28	TRBJ1-2	ASSSAPGGYT
NA	TRBV9	TRBJ1-1	ASSADRGLRGTEAF
NA	TRBV14	TRBJ2-2	ASSQVGGTTGELF
NA	TRBV4-3	TRBJ2-1	ASSQSLDSNEQF
NA	TRBV10-3	TRBJ2-1	AISDGLASVHNEQF
NA	TRBV10-1	TRBJ2-4	ASRSSGDSAKNIQY
NA	TRBV5-4	TRBJ1-1	ASSQTGQYEAF